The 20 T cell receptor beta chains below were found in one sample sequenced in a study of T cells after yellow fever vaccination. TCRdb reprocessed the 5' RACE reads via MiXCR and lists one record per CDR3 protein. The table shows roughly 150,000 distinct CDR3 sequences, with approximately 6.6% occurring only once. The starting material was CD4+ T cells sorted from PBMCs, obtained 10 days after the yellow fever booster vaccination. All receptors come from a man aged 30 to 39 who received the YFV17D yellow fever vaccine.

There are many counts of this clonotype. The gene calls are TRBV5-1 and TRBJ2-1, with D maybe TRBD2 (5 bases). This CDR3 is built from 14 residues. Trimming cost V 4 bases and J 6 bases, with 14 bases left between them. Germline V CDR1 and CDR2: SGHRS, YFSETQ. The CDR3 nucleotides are TGCGCCAGCAGCCCCCCGCTCAGCGGCAATGAGCAGTTCTTC. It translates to CASSPPLSGNEQFF.

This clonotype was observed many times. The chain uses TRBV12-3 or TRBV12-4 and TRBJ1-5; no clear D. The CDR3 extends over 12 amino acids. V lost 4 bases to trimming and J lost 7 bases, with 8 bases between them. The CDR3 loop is CASSWGDQPQHF. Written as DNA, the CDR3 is TGTGCCAGCAGTTGGGGAGACCAGCCCCAGCATTTT.

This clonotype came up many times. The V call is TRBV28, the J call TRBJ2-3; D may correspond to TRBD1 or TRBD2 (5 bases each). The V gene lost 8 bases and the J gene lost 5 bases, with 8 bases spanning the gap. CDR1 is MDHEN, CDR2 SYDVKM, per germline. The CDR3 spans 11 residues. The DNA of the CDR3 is TGTGCCAGCGGGGGACGAGATACGCAGTATTTT. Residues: CASGGRDTQYF.

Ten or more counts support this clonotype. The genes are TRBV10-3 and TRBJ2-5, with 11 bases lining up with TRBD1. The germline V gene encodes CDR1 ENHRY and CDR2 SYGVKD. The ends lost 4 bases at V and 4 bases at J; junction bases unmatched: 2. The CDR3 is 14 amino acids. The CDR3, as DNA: TGTGCCATCAGTGCCGGGACAGGGGGAGAGACCCAGTACTTC. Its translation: CAISAGTGGETQYF.

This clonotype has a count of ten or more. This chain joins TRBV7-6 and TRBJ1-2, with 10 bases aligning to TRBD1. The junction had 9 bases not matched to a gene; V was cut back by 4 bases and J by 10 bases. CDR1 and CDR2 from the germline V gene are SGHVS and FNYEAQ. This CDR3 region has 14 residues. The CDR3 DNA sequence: TGTGCCAGCAGCTCTCGACAGGGGGCCGTAGTCTACACCTTC. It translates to CASSSRQGAVVYTF. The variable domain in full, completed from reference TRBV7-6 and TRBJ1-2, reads GAGVSQSPRYKVTKRGQDVALRCDPISGHVSLYWYRQALGQGPEFLTYFNYEAQQDKSGLPNDRFSAERPEGSISTLTIQRTEQRDSAMYRCASSSRQGAVVYTFGSGTRLTVV.

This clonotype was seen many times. CDR3 sequence reads: CASRHGTSGSYEQYF. CDR3 DNA sequence: TGTGCCAGTAGACACGGGACTAGCGGGAGCTACGAGCAGTACTTC. The V gene is TRBV19, the J gene TRBJ2-7, with 14 bases identical to TRBD2. Looked up from germline, CDR1 is LNHDA and CDR2 is SQIVND (reference sequence). J was trimmed by 3 bases and V by 6 bases; bases with no gene match: 4. CDR3 length: 15 amino acids.

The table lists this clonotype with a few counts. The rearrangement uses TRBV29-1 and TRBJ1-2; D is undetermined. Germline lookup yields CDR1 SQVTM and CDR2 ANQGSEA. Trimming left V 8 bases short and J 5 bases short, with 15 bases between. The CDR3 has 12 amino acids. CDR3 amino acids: CSTRGSGYGYTF. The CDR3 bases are TGCAGCACTAGAGGTAGTGGGTATGGCTACACCTTC.

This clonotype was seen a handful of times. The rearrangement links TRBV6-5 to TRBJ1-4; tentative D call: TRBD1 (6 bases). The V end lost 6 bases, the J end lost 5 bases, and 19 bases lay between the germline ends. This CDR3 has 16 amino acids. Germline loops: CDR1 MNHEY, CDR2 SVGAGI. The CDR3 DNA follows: TGTGCCAGCAGCCTAGGCGGCAGGGGCCGGAATGAAAAACTGTTTTTT. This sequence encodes CASSLGGRGRNEKLFF.

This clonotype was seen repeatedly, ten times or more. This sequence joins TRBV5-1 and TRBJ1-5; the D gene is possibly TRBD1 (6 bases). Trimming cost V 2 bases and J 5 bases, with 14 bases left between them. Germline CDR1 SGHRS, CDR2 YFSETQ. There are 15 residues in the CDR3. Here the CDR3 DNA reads TGCGCCAGCAGCTTAGGGGGTCGGGGCGATCAGCCCCAGCATTTT. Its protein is CASSLGGRGDQPQHF.

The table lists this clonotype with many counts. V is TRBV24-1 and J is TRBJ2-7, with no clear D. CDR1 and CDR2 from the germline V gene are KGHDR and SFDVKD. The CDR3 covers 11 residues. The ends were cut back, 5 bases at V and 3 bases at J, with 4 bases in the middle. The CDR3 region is CATSGGYEQYF. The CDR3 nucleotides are TGTGCCACCAGTGGGGGCTACGAGCAGTACTTC.

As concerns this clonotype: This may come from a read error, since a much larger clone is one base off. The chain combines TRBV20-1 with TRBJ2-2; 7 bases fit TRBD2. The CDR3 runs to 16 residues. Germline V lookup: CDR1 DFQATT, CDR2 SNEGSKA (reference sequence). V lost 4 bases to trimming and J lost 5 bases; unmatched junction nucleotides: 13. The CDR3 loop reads CSAISPGGGSTGELFF. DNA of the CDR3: TGCAGTGCTATATCCCCCGGCGGCGGGAGTACCGGGGAGCTGTTTTTT.

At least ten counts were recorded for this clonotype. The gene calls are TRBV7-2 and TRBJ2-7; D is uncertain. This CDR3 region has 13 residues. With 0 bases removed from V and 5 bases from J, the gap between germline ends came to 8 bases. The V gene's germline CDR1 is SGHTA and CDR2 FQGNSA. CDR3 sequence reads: CASSLALRNEQYF. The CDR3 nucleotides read TGTGCCAGCAGCTTAGCTCTGCGCAACGAGCAGTACTTC.

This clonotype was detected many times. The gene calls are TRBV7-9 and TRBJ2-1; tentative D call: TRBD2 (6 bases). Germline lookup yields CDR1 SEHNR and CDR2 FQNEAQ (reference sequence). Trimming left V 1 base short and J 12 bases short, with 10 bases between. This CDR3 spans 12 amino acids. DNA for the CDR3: TGTGCCAGCAGCTTAGATGGGACTTGGCAGTTCTTC. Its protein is CASSLDGTWQFF.

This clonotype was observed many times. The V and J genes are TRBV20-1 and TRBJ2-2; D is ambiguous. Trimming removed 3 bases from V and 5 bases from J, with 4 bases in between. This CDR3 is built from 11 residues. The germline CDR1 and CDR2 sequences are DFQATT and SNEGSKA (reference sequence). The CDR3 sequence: CSARRTGELFF. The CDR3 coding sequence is TGCAGTGCTAGGAGGACCGGGGAGCTGTTTTTT.

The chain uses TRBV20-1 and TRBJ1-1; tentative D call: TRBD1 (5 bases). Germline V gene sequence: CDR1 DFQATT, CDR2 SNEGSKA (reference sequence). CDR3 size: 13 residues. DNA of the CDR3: TGCTGCTGGGGACGGACTTTGGGCACTGAAGCTTTCTTT. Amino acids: CCWGRTLGTEAFF.

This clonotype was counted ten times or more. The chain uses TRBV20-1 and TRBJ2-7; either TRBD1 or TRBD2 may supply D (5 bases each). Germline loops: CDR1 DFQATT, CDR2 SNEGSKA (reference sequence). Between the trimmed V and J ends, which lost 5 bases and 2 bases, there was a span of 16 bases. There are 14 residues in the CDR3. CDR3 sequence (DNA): TGCAGTGCTGGCTCGGGGACGGCTCCCTACGAGCAGTACTTC. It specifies CSAGSGTAPYEQYF.

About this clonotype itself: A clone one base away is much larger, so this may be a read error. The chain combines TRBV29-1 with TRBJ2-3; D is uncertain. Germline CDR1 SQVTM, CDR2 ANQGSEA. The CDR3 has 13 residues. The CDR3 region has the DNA TGCAGCGGCACGGAGCGTCCCACAGATACGCAGTGTTTT. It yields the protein CSGTERPTDTQCF.

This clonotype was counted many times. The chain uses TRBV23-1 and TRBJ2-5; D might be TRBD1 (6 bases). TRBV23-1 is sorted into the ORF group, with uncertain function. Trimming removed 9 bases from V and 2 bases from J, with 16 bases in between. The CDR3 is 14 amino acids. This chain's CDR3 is CARDRKEDQETQYF. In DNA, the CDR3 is TGCGCCAGAGACAGGAAGGAGGATCAAGAGACCCAGTACTTC.

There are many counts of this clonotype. CDR3 bases: TGCGCCAGCAGCTTTTCGACAGGGACCGCAGGCGGCTACACCTTC. As protein: CASSFSTGTAGGYTF. This rearrangement joins TRBV5-1 to TRBJ1-2, with TRBD1 matching over 7 bases. The ends lost 2 bases at V and 8 bases at J; junction bases unmatched: 12. CDR1 and CDR2 from the germline V gene are SGHRS and YFSETQ. The CDR3 is made up of 15 amino acids.

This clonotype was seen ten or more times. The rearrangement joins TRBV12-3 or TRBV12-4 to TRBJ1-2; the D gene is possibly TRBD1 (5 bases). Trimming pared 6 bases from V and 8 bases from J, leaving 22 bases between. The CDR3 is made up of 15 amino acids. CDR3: CASSHGVGGRPGYTF. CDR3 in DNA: TGTGCCAGCAGCCACGGGGTTGGGGGACGTCCGGGCTACACCTTC.